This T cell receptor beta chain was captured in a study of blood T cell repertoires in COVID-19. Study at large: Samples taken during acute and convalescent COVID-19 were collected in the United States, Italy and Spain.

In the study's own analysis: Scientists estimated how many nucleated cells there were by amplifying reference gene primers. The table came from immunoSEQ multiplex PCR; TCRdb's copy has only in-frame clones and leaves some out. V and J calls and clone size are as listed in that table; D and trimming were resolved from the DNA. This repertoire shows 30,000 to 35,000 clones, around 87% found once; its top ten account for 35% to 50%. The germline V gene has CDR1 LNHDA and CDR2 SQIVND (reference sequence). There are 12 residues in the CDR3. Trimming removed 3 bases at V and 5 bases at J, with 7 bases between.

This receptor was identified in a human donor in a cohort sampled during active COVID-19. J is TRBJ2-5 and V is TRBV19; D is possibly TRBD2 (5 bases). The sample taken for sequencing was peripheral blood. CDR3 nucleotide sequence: TGTGCCAGTAGTATCACGGGGGAGACCCAGTACTTC. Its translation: CASSITGETQYF.